Below are 25 T cell receptor beta chains sequenced from a single sample in a study of cytomegalovirus exposure and HLA in healthy donors (dated by TCRdb to 2016 to 2017). Libraries came from the immunoSEQ multiplex PCR assay. The multiplex PCR relied on a mix of 60 forward primers for TCR Vbeta segments and 13 reverse primers for TCR Jbeta segments. TCRdb carries this immuneACCESS record with in-frame sequences only. Its versions omit some clonotypes, under half of them owing to an unresolved V gene in the studies checked, with the rest unexplained. The sample table shows 150,000 to 200,000 clones, and 79% are seen once. The ten top clones hold under 3% of the sample. The sample taken for sequencing was PBMCs. These TCRs come from a woman aged 45-65 years in good health and CMV-seronegative.

The chain links TRBV5-4 to TRBJ2-1; 10 positions agree with TRBD1. Germline V CDR1 and CDR2: SGHNT, YYREEE (reference sequence). The V and J ends lost 3 bases and 6 bases, in that order; junction bases with no gene match: 6. CDR3 length equals 15 residues. The CDR3 DNA reads as TGTGCCAGCAGCTCGATGACAGGGGGCCCCAATGAGCAGTTCTTC. The encoded protein is CASSSMTGGPNEQFF.

The chain links TRBV27 to TRBJ2-3; TRBD2 matches at 8 bases. V lost 5 bases to trimming and J lost 5 bases; unmatched junction nucleotides: 12. Germline V gene lookup returns CDR1 MNHEY and CDR2 SMNVEV (reference sequence). The CDR3 is 16 amino acids. In DNA, the CDR3 is TGTGCCAGCAGTCCTTACATCGGGGGGGCGGGAGATACGCAGTATTTT. Translating it yields CASSPYIGGAGDTQYF.

The rearrangement uses TRBV30 and TRBJ2-5; maybe TRBD2 (7 bases). The CDR3 has 15 amino acids. V lost 0 bases, J lost 5 bases, and 16 bases lay in between. Germline assignment: CDR1 GTSNPN and CDR2 SVGIG (reference sequence). The CDR3 DNA reads as TGTGCCTGGAGTGTACTGGCGGGGGCGGGCGAGACCCAGTACTTC. This encodes CAWSVLAGAGETQYF. The entire variable domain, with the rest obtained from reference TRBV30 and TRBJ2-5, is as follows: SQTIHQWPATLVQPVGSPLSLECTVEGTSNPNLYWYRQAAGRGLQLLFYSVGIGQISSEVPQNLSASRPQDRQFILSSKKLLLSDSGFYLCAWSVLAGAGETQYFGPGTRLLVL.

For this clone: An end of the junction differs from the germline gene, which may be a read error. This sequence joins TRBV5-1 and TRBJ2-7; tentative D call: TRBD1 (6 bases). This CDR3 comprises 15 residues. Germline assignment: CDR1 SGHRS and CDR2 YFSETQ. CDR3: CASSPKPGTTYGQYF. The CDR3 region has the DNA TGCGCCAGCAGCCCAAAACCGGGGACAACCTACGGGCAGTACTTC.

CDR3 sequence reads: CASSLDMGVQYF. The CDR3 DNA reads TGTGCCAGCAGCTTAGATATGGGAGTCCAGTACTTC. The chain links TRBV7-2 to TRBJ2-5; perhaps TRBD2 as D (5 bases). CDR3 length equals 12 residues. The germline CDR1 and CDR2 sequences are SGHTA and FQGNSA. Trimming took 1 base from V and 10 from J, leaving 10 bases between them.

This clone was counted only a few times. V is TRBV5-6 and J is TRBJ1-3; maybe TRBD1 (5 bases). V was cut by 4 bases and J by 0 bases, with 11 bases left in between. This CDR3 contains 15 residues. Germline values: CDR1 SGHDT, CDR2 YYEEEE. Here the CDR3 reads CASSPLGGSGNTIYF. The CDR3 DNA sequence: TGTGCCAGCAGCCCACTGGGGGGCTCTGGAAACACCATATATTTT.

The chain is built from TRBV14 and TRBJ1-2; 12 bases are a match to TRBD1. From germline, CDR1 is SGHDN and CDR2 FVKESK. The V gene end was trimmed by 4 bases and the J gene end by 12 bases; junction bases not matched to a gene: 12. The CDR3 covers 15 residues. As DNA, the CDR3 is TGTGCCAGCAGCCTAACCTCGGGGACAGGGGGCTGGCACACCTTC. Translated, it gives CASSLTSGTGGWHTF.

This clone was recorded a few times. This chain links TRBV27 with TRBJ2-1, with D perhaps TRBD1 (5 bases). The CDR3 is made up of 14 amino acids. Germline V gene lookup returns CDR1 MNHEY and CDR2 SMNVEV (reference sequence). V was clipped by 1 base and J by 8 bases, with 12 bases between them. The CDR3 nucleotides read TGTGCCAGCAGTTTATTGGGCAGGGAAGATGAGCAGTTCTTC. This sequence encodes CASSLLGREDEQFF.

This chain links TRBV7-9 with TRBJ1-3; weak D call: TRBD1 (5 bases). Germline V lookup: CDR1 SEHNR, CDR2 FQNEAQ (reference sequence). V gave up 2 bases and J gave up 0 bases, with 8 bases separating them. CDR3 length: 15 amino acids. The CDR3 region is CASSLRQSSGNTIYF. In nucleotides, the CDR3 is TGTGCCAGCAGCTTAAGACAGTCCTCTGGAAACACCATATATTTT.

The rearrangement joins TRBV5-1 to TRBJ2-1; 8 nucleotides align to TRBD1. The CDR3 extends over 17 amino acids. The trim removed 4 bases at V and 5 bases at J, leaving 14 bases unmatched. Germline V gene lookup returns CDR1 SGHRS and CDR2 YFSETQ. The CDR3 loop is CASSADREGGRNNEQFF. In DNA, the CDR3 is TGCGCCAGCAGCGCGGACAGGGAAGGTGGTAGGAACAATGAGCAGTTCTTC.

This clone was detected a few times. The chain links TRBV6-5 to TRBJ1-1; D perhaps matches TRBD1 (5 bases). The V and J ends lost 5 bases and 4 bases respectively, with 14 bases between them. CDR3 size: 14 residues. CDR1 is MNHEY and CDR2 is SVGAGI in the germline V gene. CDR3: CASSTRRAGTEAFF. As DNA, the CDR3 is TGTGCCAGCAGTACCCGCAGGGCTGGCACTGAAGCTTTCTTT.

The genes are TRBV4-1 and TRBJ2-1; 10 bases are a match to TRBD2. Trimming cost V 5 bases and J 7 bases; bases outside gene matches: 8. There are 15 residues in the CDR3. The germline V gene has CDR1 MGHRA and CDR2 YSYEKL. The CDR3 protein is CASSFLAGVQNEQFF. The CDR3 DNA reads as TGCGCCAGCAGCTTTCTAGCGGGAGTCCAAAATGAGCAGTTCTTC.

This chain connects TRBV25-1 to TRBJ1-3; 10 nucleotides match TRBD1. This CDR3 contains 15 residues. V gave up 4 bases and J gave up 4 bases; unmatched junction bases: 4. In germline, CDR1 is MGHDK, CDR2 SYGVNS. The chain's CDR3 is CASSGGQGKGNTIYF. CDR3 nucleotide sequence: TGTGCCAGCAGTGGGGGACAGGGGAAAGGAAACACCATATATTTT.

The genes are TRBV5-1 and TRBJ2-7; D is possibly TRBD2 (6 bases). The V end lost 0 bases, the J end lost 2 bases, and 15 bases lay between the germline ends. The CDR3 has 16 residues. Germline lookup yields CDR1 SGHRS and CDR2 YFSETQ. The CDR3 is CASSLGISGDTYEQYF. CDR3 nucleotides: TGCGCCAGCAGCTTGGGAATTAGCGGAGACACCTACGAGCAGTACTTC.

This clone was seen a handful of times. The chain is built from TRBV7-9 and TRBJ1-3; no firm D call. In germline, CDR1 is SEHNR, CDR2 FQNEAQ (reference sequence). The CDR3 is 13 residues long. Trimming removed 9 bases at V and 0 bases at J, with 9 bases between. Written as DNA, the CDR3 is TGTGCCAGTTTCGAGTACTCTGGAAACACCATATATTTT. It translates to CASFEYSGNTIYF.

As concerns this clone: The sample contains more than one DNA sequence encoding this CDR3. The chain couples TRBV5-8 to TRBJ2-1, with 9 bases that match TRBD1. V shed 4 bases and J 5 bases; nucleotides not matched to a gene: 10. From germline, CDR1 is SGHTS and CDR2 YDEGEE. The CDR3 has 16 residues. The CDR3 coding sequence is TGTGCCAGCAGCCTGGTCCGGGACAGGGTCCACAATGAGCAGTTCTTC. The encoded protein is CASSLVRDRVHNEQFF.

The gene calls are TRBV7-8 and TRBJ2-3; 10 bases are shared with TRBD1. V lost 3 bases, J lost 6 bases, and 3 bases stayed unmatched. This CDR3 spans 14 amino acids. Germline CDR1 and CDR2: SGHVS and FQNEAQ. CDR3 DNA sequence: TGTGCCAGCAGCTTGACAGGGGGCCTCGATACGCAGTATTTT. This translates into CASSLTGGLDTQYF.

This clone has only one observation. The chain employs TRBV28 and TRBJ2-7; 7 bases line up with TRBD2. Germline CDR1 MDHEN, CDR2 SYDVKM. The CDR3 length is 14 residues. Trimming cost V 10 bases and J 2 bases; bases outside gene matches: 11. In DNA form, the CDR3 reads TGTGCCACAGCTGGCGGGAGCCCGCCCTACGAGCAGTACTTC. It specifies CATAGGSPPYEQYF.

The V and J genes are TRBV7-2 and TRBJ2-2; TRBD1 might be the D (5 bases). Per germline, CDR1 SGHTA and CDR2 FQGNSA. V was trimmed by 6 bases and J by 2 bases, leaving 10 bases between them. The CDR3 is made up of 14 amino acids. Here the CDR3 reads CASRQQVNTGELFF. DNA for the CDR3: TGTGCCAGCAGACAACAGGTTAACACCGGGGAGCTGTTTTTT.

This clone has just a few counts. The chain combines TRBV19 with TRBJ2-6; TRBD1 aligns across 7 bases. Trimming cost V 7 bases and J 1 base; bases outside gene matches: 7. CDR1 is LNHDA, CDR2 SQIVND, per germline (reference sequence). There are 16 residues in the CDR3. This CDR3 reads CASNRDSPSGANVLTF. CDR3 nucleotide sequence: TGTGCCAGTAACCGGGACAGTCCATCTGGGGCCAACGTCCTGACTTTC.

V and J are TRBV28 and TRBJ2-3; 8 bases are shared with TRBD2. The ends lost 6 bases at V and 9 bases at J; junction bases unmatched: 5. There are 12 residues in the CDR3. The germline V gene encodes CDR1 MDHEN and CDR2 SYDVKM. DNA for the CDR3: TGTGCCAGCAGGGACTCTAGCGGGACGCAGTATTTT. This codes for CASRDSSGTQYF.

This clone was recorded once. The chain recombines TRBV6-1 with TRBJ2-3; D might be TRBD1 (6 bases). The length of the CDR3 is 15 residues. With 2 bases removed from V and 0 bases from J, the gap between germline ends came to 9 bases. Germline CDR1 reads MNHNS; CDR2 reads SASEGT. The CDR3 nucleotides are TGTGCCAGCAGTGAAACAGGGTTGAGCACAGATACGCAGTATTTT. Its translation: CASSETGLSTDTQYF.

This CDR3 reads CASKYRSYDEKLFF. The CDR3 coding sequence is TGTGCCAGCAAATACAGGTCATATGATGAAAAACTGTTTTTT. The V call is TRBV2, the J call TRBJ1-4; the D gene is possibly TRBD1 (5 bases). Trimming took 7 bases from V and 6 from J, leaving 15 bases between them. The CDR3 extends over 14 amino acids. Germline-derived CDR1 and CDR2 are SNHLY and FYNNEI. Supplemented by reference TRBV2 and TRBJ1-4, the full variable domain reads EPEVTQTPSHQVTQMGQEVILRCVPISNHLYFYWYRQILGQKVEFLVSFYNNEISEKSEIFDDQFSVERPDGSNFTLKIRSTKLEDSAMYFCASKYRSYDEKLFFGSGTQLSVL.

The table lists this clone with a count of one. The chain links TRBV28 to TRBJ2-1, with 10 positions matching TRBD2. There are 17 residues in the CDR3. The germline V gene has CDR1 MDHEN and CDR2 SYDVKM. The V and J ends lost 10 bases and 2 bases, in that order; junction bases with no gene match: 14. CDR3 DNA sequence: TGTGCCACCACGCTGTTGATGAGCGGGAGGGCCTACAATGAGCAGTTCTTC. Protein: CATTLLMSGRAYNEQFF.

This clone came up a few times. This sequence joins TRBV28 and TRBJ2-7; tentative D call: TRBD2 (6 bases). CDR3 size: 13 residues. Deletions cut 10 bases from V and 3 bases from J, with 16 bases between. CDR1 MDHEN and CDR2 SYDVKM come from the germline V gene. The CDR3 reads CAIRRGRGYEQYF. The CDR3 DNA reads TGTGCCATCCGGCGGGGCAGAGGCTACGAGCAGTACTTC.